This entry is about one TCR beta chain. Germline CDR1 is SGHNT and CDR2 is YENEEA. V lost 1 base and J lost 3; bases outside the gene matches: 4. This CDR3 is built from 16 residues. This record belongs to a study of T cell changes during pregnancy in multiple sclerosis. Clones were sequenced by immunoSEQ multiplex PCR, and TCRdb holds only the in-frame ones, with some missing. The data hold just under 60,000 clones, with 90% to 95% observed a single time. The clonotype was recovered from a female donor with multiple sclerosis, enrolled in a pregnancy study. Sequenced here: peripheral blood, sampled in the first trimester of pregnancy. The gene calls are TRBV11-3 and TRBJ2-2; 8 positions match TRBD2. The CDR3 reads CASSLVAGGYTGELFF. Here the CDR3 DNA reads TGTGCCAGCAGCTTAGTGGCGGGGGGATACACCGGGGAGCTGTTTTTT.